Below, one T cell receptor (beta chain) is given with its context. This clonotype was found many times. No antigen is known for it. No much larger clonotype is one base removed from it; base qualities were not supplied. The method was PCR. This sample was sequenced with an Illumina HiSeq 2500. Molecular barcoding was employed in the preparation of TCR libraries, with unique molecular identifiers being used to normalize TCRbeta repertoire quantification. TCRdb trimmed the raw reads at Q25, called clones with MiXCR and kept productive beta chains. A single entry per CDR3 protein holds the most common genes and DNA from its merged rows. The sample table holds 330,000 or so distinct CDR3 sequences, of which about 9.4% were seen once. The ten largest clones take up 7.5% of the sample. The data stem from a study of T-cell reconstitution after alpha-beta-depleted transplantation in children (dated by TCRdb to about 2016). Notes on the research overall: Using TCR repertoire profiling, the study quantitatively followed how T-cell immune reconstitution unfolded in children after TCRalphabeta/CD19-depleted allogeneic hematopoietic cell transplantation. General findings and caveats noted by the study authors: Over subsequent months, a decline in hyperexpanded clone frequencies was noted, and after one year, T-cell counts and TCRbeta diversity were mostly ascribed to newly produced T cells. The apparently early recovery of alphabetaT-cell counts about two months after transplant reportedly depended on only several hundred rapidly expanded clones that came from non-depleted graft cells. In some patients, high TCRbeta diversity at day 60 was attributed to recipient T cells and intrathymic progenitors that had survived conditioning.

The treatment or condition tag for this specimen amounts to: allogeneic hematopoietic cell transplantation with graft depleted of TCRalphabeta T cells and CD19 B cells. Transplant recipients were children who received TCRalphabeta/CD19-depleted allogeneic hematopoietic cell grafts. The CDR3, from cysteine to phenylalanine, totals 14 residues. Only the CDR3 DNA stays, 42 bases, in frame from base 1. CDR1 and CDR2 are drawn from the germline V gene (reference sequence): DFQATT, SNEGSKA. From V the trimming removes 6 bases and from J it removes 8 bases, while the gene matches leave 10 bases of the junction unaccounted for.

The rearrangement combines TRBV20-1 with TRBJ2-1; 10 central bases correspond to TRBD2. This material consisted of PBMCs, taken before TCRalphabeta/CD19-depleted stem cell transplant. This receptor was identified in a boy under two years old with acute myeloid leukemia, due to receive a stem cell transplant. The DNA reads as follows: TGCAGTGCCAACCTAGCGGGAGTTGAGTATGAGCAGTTCTTC. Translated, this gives CSANLAGVEYEQFF.